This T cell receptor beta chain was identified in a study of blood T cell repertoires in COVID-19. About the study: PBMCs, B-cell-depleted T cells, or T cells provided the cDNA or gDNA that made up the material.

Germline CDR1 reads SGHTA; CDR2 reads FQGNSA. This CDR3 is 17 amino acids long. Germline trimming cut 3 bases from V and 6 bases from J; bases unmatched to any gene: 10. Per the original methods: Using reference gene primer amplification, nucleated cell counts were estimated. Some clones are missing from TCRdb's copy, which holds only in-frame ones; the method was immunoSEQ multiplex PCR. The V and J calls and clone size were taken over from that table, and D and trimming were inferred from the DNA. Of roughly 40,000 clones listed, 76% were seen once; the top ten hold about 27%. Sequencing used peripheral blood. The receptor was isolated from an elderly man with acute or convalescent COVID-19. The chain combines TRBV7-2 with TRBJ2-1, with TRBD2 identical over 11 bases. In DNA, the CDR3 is TGTGCCAGCAGCTTCTCAAGTGTGACTAGCGGGATCAATGAGCAGTTCTTC. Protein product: CASSFSSVTSGINEQFF.